One sample yielded the 4 T cell receptor beta chains listed below, sequenced in a study of cytomegalovirus exposure and HLA in healthy donors. PCR used 60 Vbeta primers and 13 Jbeta primers. Clones were sequenced by immunoSEQ multiplex PCR, and TCRdb holds only the in-frame ones, with some missing. The sample includes 90,000 to 150,000 clones, around 80% of them seen just once. Specimen: PBMCs. These TCRs come from a woman under 30 in good health and CMV-seronegative.

CDR3 bases: TGTGCCAGCAGCCAAGATGTTGCTAGCGGGAGAGGCAACGAGCAGTACTTC. Translating gives CASSQDVASGRGNEQYF. The rearrangement links TRBV4-2 to TRBJ2-7, with 10 bases matching TRBD2. V lost 0 bases to trimming and J lost 5 bases; unmatched junction nucleotides: 10. The CDR3 covers 17 residues. CDR1 and CDR2 from the germline V gene are LGHNA and YNFKEQ.

The count of this clone is one. The chain links TRBV5-5 to TRBJ1-5; D may be TRBD1 (6 bases). CDR1 is SGHKS and CDR2 is YYEKEE in the germline V gene (reference sequence). The CDR3 has 15 amino acids. With 1 base removed from V and 5 bases from J, the gap between germline ends came to 13 bases. The CDR3 here is CASSLWDTNYQPQHF. The DNA for the CDR3 is TGTGCCAGCAGCTTGTGGGACACAAACTATCAGCCCCAGCATTTT.

Comments on this clone: One end of the junction does not line up with germline, which may come from a read error. This chain uses TRBV10-3 with TRBJ1-1; TRBD1 aligns across 7 bases. The length of the CDR3 is 15 residues. CDR1 ENHRY and CDR2 SYGVKD come from the germline V gene. In nucleotides, the CDR3 is TGTGCCATCCGTGACTACAGGGGAAGGAACACTGAAGCTTTCTTT. Amino acid sequence: CAIRDYRGRNTEAFF.

This chain connects TRBV19 to TRBJ1-1; D is unresolved. Trimming took 7 bases from V and 1 from J, leaving 16 bases between them. Germline V gene sequence: CDR1 LNHDA, CDR2 SQIVND (reference sequence). The length of the CDR3 is 15 residues. As DNA, the CDR3 is TGTGCCAGTACTCCCGCACGTAACAGGAACACTGAAGCTTTCTTT. Protein sequence: CASTPARNRNTEAFF.